This record covers a single T cell receptor beta chain. The specificity of this receptor is unknown. Base qualities are not provided; no much larger clone lies one nucleotide away. The junction shows trimming of 1 base on V and 8 bases on J, plus 11 bases between the germline ends. Including the terminal cysteine and phenylalanine, the CDR3 comprises 13 residues. Only the CDR3 portion is preserved as DNA: 39 bases, with reading frame beginning at the first base. The germline V gene (reference sequence) sets CDR1 to SEHNR and CDR2 to FQNEAQ. Genomic DNA was extracted from FACS-sorted cells, and TCRbeta chains were sequenced through the commercial immunoSEQ service. The authors' analysis ran thus. Repertoire data were analyzed with ImmunoSEQ Analyzer software v3.0 and R v3.5.1. Only productive rearrangements were analyzed, as sequences containing stop codons or out-of-frame rearrangements were removed. Simpson diversity, Shannon entropy, CDR3 length and nucleotide addition metrics were supplied by the sequencing provider. Clonotypes were grouped by frequency into dominant, sub-dominant, low or lowest abundance categories, and clonotypes below 0.1% were left out of most analyses. A CDR3 amino acid clonotype was called public when found in at least two subjects at a cumulative frequency of at least 0.5%. TCRdb provides this immuneACCESS table in a form limited to in-frame rearrangements. Some clones are lacking; in checked studies, under half of them reflect an unresolved V gene, and why the rest are absent is not known. Clonal size and the V and J genes are those of that table, whereas D and trimming came from the DNA. This sample comprises tens of thousands of clones, around 87% of them detected only once. 0.5% to 0.65% of the sample is in the top ten clones.

The sample's time point, from its label and the paper: naive CD8 control sorted from an acute-time-point sample. Enrolled in the Montreal Hepatitis C Cohort (HEPCO) in Canada, the donors were people who inject drugs, and these donors were followed every 3 months. Acute primary HCV infection was defined as a positive HCV RNA or antibody test after a negative test within the previous 24 weeks. Surface staining used CD3, CD8 and CD45RO antibodies, with an aqua fixable dye to exclude dead cells. The cohort additionally had roughly 6 subjects who developed chronic infection, which was defined as HCV RNA positivity at 24 weeks. Frozen stocks of peripheral blood mononuclear cells were first thawed, after which negative isolation of CD8+ T cells was carried out using the MACS CD8+ T cell Isolation Kit. A BD FACSAria II cell sorter was used for cell sorting. This sample was taken from a study of CD8 T cells in acute hepatitis C reinfection (dated by TCRdb to the early 2020s). General notes on the study: The TCRbeta repertoire of CD8+ T cells specific for the HCV NS3-1073 epitope was profiled during acute infection and after viral clearance. Paired acute and follow-up samples were contributed by four of the spontaneous resolvers.

General study outcomes and caveats: CDR3 sequences shared with other epitopes were rarely observed, and exact matching may have been limited by differing sequencing approaches. Regardless of outcome, around 14 public clonotypes were found, and one public clonotype used V04-02/J02-02. NS3-1073 specific cells were too rare to sort in chronically infected subjects, so no follow-up repertoires exist for those subjects. Diversity in the NS3-1073 specific repertoires was high, and no significant differences in diversity emerged among acute resolver, follow-up resolver and acute chronic samples. TRBV04 and TRBV06 gene families were preferentially used in all groups, and this usage was not explained by overrepresentation in the naive pool. Only the TCRbeta chain was sequenced in bulk, so alphabeta pairing of public clonotypes could not be determined.

This TCR came from a man aged 30 to 39 with chronic hepatitis C. What was sequenced was naive CD8+ T cells from PBMCs. The cell subset or site label of this sample denotes: sorted total naive CD45RO-negative CD8+ T cells. The rearranged chain carries TRBV7-9 and TRBJ1-2; no confident D gene assignment can be made. The DNA is as follows: TGTGCCAGCAGCTTAGTTGGGAGTGAAGGCTACACCTTC. Its protein reads: CASSLVGSEGYTF.